This T cell receptor (beta chain) was identified during a study of shared clonotypes between healthy human individuals. The data were produced by immunoSEQ multiplex PCR, yet TCRdb's version contains in-frame clones alone and is incomplete. The sample comprises about 2 million clones, over 85% of which are singletons, and 1% to 1.3% rests with the top ten. Terminally differentiated effector memory CD45RA+ cells were excluded from the naive CD8 cells, which were CD45RO-negative and positively selected for CCR7. The CDR3 runs 13 residues. Trimming shortened V by 0 bases and J by 4 bases, and 8 bases separated the two germline ends. CDR1 and CDR2 (germline): SGHNT, YYREEE (reference sequence). This clone was seen a handful of times. Distinct nucleotide sequences in the sample also encode this CDR3.

The TCR was taken from a man younger than 30 in good health. This chain uses TRBV5-4 with TRBJ2-7; D is unclear. The sample taken for sequencing was naive CD8+ T cells sorted from blood. The CDR3 nucleotides are TGTGCCAGCAGCTTGGACCGTCCGTACGAGCAGTACTTC. This encodes CASSLDRPYEQYF.